This is a list of T cell receptor beta chains from one sample in a study of cytomegalovirus exposure and HLA in healthy donors. Data came from immunoSEQ multiplex PCR; TCRdb stores just in-frame clones and leaves some out. The sample table sets out roughly 200,000 clones. The source material was PBMCs. These receptors all come from a girl aged 2-10 years in good health and CMV-seropositive. Both conserved end residues are part of each CDR3. The D gene is left open where the match is weak.

TRBV30	TRBJ2-3	TRBD1	TGTGCCGGGGACAGGGGAATGATAGCAGATACGCAGTATTTT	CAGDRGMIADTQYF
TRBV19	TRBJ2-7	TRBD1	TGTGCCAGTAGTGACAGGGGCTATAGATACGAGCAGTACTTC	CASSDRGYRYEQYF
TRBV9	TRBJ2-3	TRBD1	TGTGCCAGCAGCGTATTTGCCCTCTTGACAGGGTCTAGCACAGATACGCAGTATTTT	CASSVFALLTGSSTDTQYF
TRBV9	TRBJ1-3	TRBD1	TGTGCCAGCAGCGTCGCACAGGGGTCTGGAAACACCATATATTTT	CASSVAQGSGNTIYF
TRBV7-9	TRBJ1-4	TRBD1	TGTGCCAGCAGCCAGCGACAGGGGGCTGAAAAACTGTTTTTT	CASSQRQGAEKLFF
TRBV5-1	TRBJ2-3	NA	TGCGCCAGCAGAGTGAGGGCCGTGACCACAGATACGCAGTATTTT	CASRVRAVTTDTQYF
TRBV29-1	TRBJ2-7	NA	TGCAGCGTTGTGCAGGGCTACGAGCAGTACTTC	CSVVQGYEQYF
TRBV6-5	TRBJ2-5	TRBD2	TGTGCCAGCAGTTACCTAGCGGGAATGGAGACCCAGTACTTC	CASSYLAGMETQYF
TRBV4-2	TRBJ2-1	TRBD2	TGTGCCAGCAGCCAGAGGGGACTAGCGGGAGACAATGAGCAGTTCTTC	CASSQRGLAGDNEQFF
TRBV27	TRBJ2-2	TRBD1	TGTGCCAGCAGGCCGAGACAGGGCAACGGGGAGCTGTTTTTT	CASRPRQGNGELFF
TRBV29-1	TRBJ2-5	TRBD2	TGCAGCACAACTAGCGGGAGTCAAGAGACCCAGTACTTC	CSTTSGSQETQYF
TRBV28	TRBJ1-2	NA	TGTGCCAGCAGTTTGGCCGGAGACAGCACTGTGGGGCACTATGGCTACACCTTC	CASSLAGDSTVGHYGYTF
TRBV9	TRBJ2-1	TRBD1	TGTGCCAGCAGCATATTACAGGGGCCGGCAATTTCAAATGAGCAGTTCTTC	CASSILQGPAISNEQFF
TRBV6-5	TRBJ2-2	NA	TGTGCCAGCAGAATTGGGGGCGCGAACACCGGGGAGCTGTTTTTT	CASRIGGANTGELFF
TRBV19	TRBJ2-7	TRBD2	TGTGCCAGTAGCCGACTAGCGGGAGGTTCCGAGCAGTACTTC	CASSRLAGGSEQYF
TRBV11-2	TRBJ2-7	NA	TGTGCCAGCAGCCCCACAGGGACCTACGAGCAGTACTTC	CASSPTGTYEQYF
TRBV5-4	TRBJ1-4	NA	TGTGCCAGCAGCTATGGACAAAGGCCCCATGAAAAACTGTTTTTT	CASSYGQRPHEKLFF
TRBV23-1	TRBJ1-4	NA	TGCGCCAGCAGTCAACGGATAGCACGTTCAACTAATGAAAAACTGTTTTTT	CASSQRIARSTNEKLFF
TRBV19	TRBJ1-2	NA	TGTGCCGCCTTAGCAGGGCCTTCGGCGAACTATGGCTACACCTTC	CAALAGPSANYGYTF
TRBV2	TRBJ2-7	NA	TGTGCCAGCAGTAGAAGCGGGTTCTCCTACGAGCAGTACTTC	CASSRSGFSYEQYF
TRBV6-5	TRBJ1-2	TRBD1	TGTGCCAGCAGTTACTCGACAGGGCGGATCGACTATGGCTACACCTTC	CASSYSTGRIDYGYTF
TRBV5-5	TRBJ1-1	NA	TGTGCCAGCAGCTTGGCCGGGGGGGCGGACACTGAAGCTTTCTTT	CASSLAGGADTEAFF
TRBV19	TRBJ2-3	TRBD2	TGTGCCAGTAGGCTAGCGGGACCTAGCACAGATACGCAGTATTTT	CASRLAGPSTDTQYF
TRBV7-9	TRBJ2-2	NA	TGTGCCAGCAGCTCTTACATTGGCGGGGAGCTGTTTTTT	CASSSYIGGELFF
TRBV28	TRBJ2-3	NA	TGTGCCAGCAGTTTACCCAATATAGGAGCAGATACGCAGTATTTT	CASSLPNIGADTQYF
TRBV7-9	TRBJ2-3	NA	TGTGCCAGCAGCACCACAGGGACCACAGATACGCAGTATTTT	CASSTTGTTDTQYF
TRBV11-3	TRBJ2-5	TRBD2	TGTGCCAGCAGTCGGACTAGCGGGAGGGGAGAGACCCAGTACTTC	CASSRTSGRGETQYF
TRBV19	TRBJ1-2	TRBD1	TGTGCCAGTAGTATTGTGGCAGGGGGAGTACATGGCTACACCTTC	CASSIVAGGVHGYTF
TRBV4-2	TRBJ2-1	NA	TGTGCCAGCAGCCAAGATATAGCGGTCTCCTACAATGAGCAGTTCTTC	CASSQDIAVSYNEQFF
TRBV5-6	TRBJ1-2	TRBD1	TGTGCCAGCAGCCCCCCCACAGGGGGCCCCGGCTACACCTTC	CASSPPTGGPGYTF
TRBV28	TRBJ1-2	NA	TGTGCCAGCAGGGCAACAGGGTCCGGCTACACCTTC	CASRATGSGYTF
TRBV5-4	TRBJ2-1	TRBD2	TGTGCCAGCAGCCACGGGACTAGCGGCTCCTACAATGAGCAGTTCTTC	CASSHGTSGSYNEQFF
TRBV28	TRBJ2-4	NA	TGTGCCAGCAGTTTACCGGGAAGACCGGCCAAAAACATTCAGTACTTC	CASSLPGRPAKNIQYF
TRBV28	TRBJ2-7	TRBD2	TGTGCGAGCGGGCTAGCGGGAGCCGAGCAGTACTTC	CASGLAGAEQYF
TRBV2	TRBJ2-5	TRBD2	TGTGCCAGCAGTGAAGCTGTCCGGGGAGGGGAAGAGACCCAGTACTTC	CASSEAVRGGEETQYF
TRBV7-7	TRBJ2-3	NA	TGTGCCAGCAGCAAATACCCAGGAGATACGCAGTATTTT	CASSKYPGDTQYF
TRBV19	TRBJ2-5	NA	TGTGCCAGTAGGCAGGGTCCAGAGACCCAGTACTTC	CASRQGPETQYF
TRBV2	TRBJ2-5	TRBD2	TGTGCCAGCAGTGTGAGCGGGAGGGCCGGGGAGACCCAGTACTTC	CASSVSGRAGETQYF
TRBV28	TRBJ1-5	NA	TGTGCCAGCAGGTGGACATATAGCAATCAGCCCCAGCATTTT	CASRWTYSNQPQHF
TRBV5-6	TRBJ2-1	TRBD2	TGTGCCAGCAGCACCGGGACTAGCGGGAGGTACAATGAGCAGTTCTTC	CASSTGTSGRYNEQFF
TRBV30	TRBJ1-3	NA	TGTGCCTGGAGTAGGGGTGGGGCAGGGGGAAACACCATATATTTT	CAWSRGGAGGNTIYF
TRBV10-3	TRBJ2-3	TRBD2	TGTGCCATCAGAACTAGCGGGACAGATACGCAGTATTTT	CAIRTSGTDTQYF
TRBV5-1	TRBJ2-7	NA	TGCGCCAGCAGCTACGAACCGTACCTTGAAGCGTACGAGCAGTACTTC	CASSYEPYLEAYEQYF
TRBV27	TRBJ2-3	TRBD1	TGTGCCAGCAGTGTACCCGGACAGGGTACAGATACGCAGTATTTT	CASSVPGQGTDTQYF
TRBV28	TRBJ2-1	NA	TGTGCCAGCGGTGAGAACCCTACAGCTTACAATGAGCAGTTCTTC	CASGENPTAYNEQFF
TRBV7-2	TRBJ1-2	NA	TGTGCCAGCAGCAAATCTTCGGAGGGAATCACTGGCTACACCTTC	CASSKSSEGITGYTF
TRBV12-5	TRBJ2-3	NA	TGTGCTAGTGGTATAGGGGTTATCAGCACAGATACGCAGTATTTT	CASGIGVISTDTQYF
TRBV7-3	TRBJ2-7	NA	TGTGCCAGCAGCCAAGCCTTTGGGCCTTCTACCGAGCAGTACTTC	CASSQAFGPSTEQYF
TRBV5-1	TRBJ2-7	TRBD2	TGCGCCAGCAGCGAATACATAGCGGGAGGGCCGGGGGAGCAGTACTTC	CASSEYIAGGPGEQYF
TRBV4-2	TRBJ2-2	NA	TGTGCCAGCAGCCAGACTACTAGACTCACCGGGGAGCTGTTTTTT	CASSQTTRLTGELFF
TRBV14	TRBJ2-7	TRBD2	TGTGCCAGCAGCCTAGCGGGAGTTAGTAACTACGAGCAGTACTTC	CASSLAGVSNYEQYF